The clone carrying this TCR beta chain has at least ten counts. TCRdb re-analysed the RACE reads in MiXCR, keeping a single row per CDR3 protein. The sample carries roughly 100,000 distinct CDR3 sequences, approximately 11% recorded once. The CDR3 runs to 14 residues. Trimming took off 0 bases at V and 0 bases at J, with 5 bases between the two ends. Germline V lookup: CDR1 LGHDT, CDR2 YNNKEL (reference sequence). The time point denotes: pre-sensitization, week 0. The treatment denotes: therapeutic diphenylcyclopropenone sensitization with weekly scalp DPC. Sequencing started from total RNA isolated from unfractionated whole blood. These data come from a study of human T cells and chemical hapten exposure. Study overall: Donors were sensitized with 2% DPC on the upper inner arm.

This sequence joins TRBV3-1 and TRBJ1-1; D is uncertain. Here the sequenced sample was whole blood, taken in connection with sensitization to the hapten diphenylcyclopropenone (DPC). The clonotype comes from a woman in her fifties or sixties with alopecia areata. Some clones in this sample may be carry-over from other donors' samples. CDR3 bases: TGTGCCAGCAGCCAAGATCGGTTGAACACTGAAGCTTTCTTT. Translation gives CASSQDRLNTEAFF.